The rows below give T cell receptor beta chains drawn from one sample of a study of blood T cell repertoires in COVID-19. Profiled with immunoSEQ multiplex PCR; TCRdb holds only in-frame clones, not every one. Of about 200,000 clones listed, around 83% are singletons. Sequenced: peripheral blood. These receptors were taken from a woman over 75 with acute or convalescent COVID-19. CDR3s include the opening cysteine and the closing phenylalanine or tryptophan. Fields, in order: J gene, V gene, CDR3 length, D gene, clone size, CDR3 protein, CDR3 DNA. The D gene is left open where the match is weak. Only some rows state a clone size, as once, few, many or a class for expanded clones.

TRBJ1-5 | TRBV6-5 | 13 | NA | NA | CASSRTEDQPQHF | TGTGCCAGCAGTCGGACTGAAGATCAGCCCCAGCATTTT
TRBJ1-1 | TRBV6-5 | 14 | TRBD1 | NA | CATLTSPGGTEAFF | TGTGCCACCCTAACATCCCCAGGGGGCACTGAAGCTTTCTTT
TRBJ1-3 | TRBV28 | 13 | NA | many | CASADGSGNTIYF | TGTGCCAGCGCCGACGGGTCTGGAAACACCATATATTTT
TRBJ2-3 | TRBV7-2 | 15 | NA | NA | CASTPGGGAEDTQYF | TGTGCCAGCACCCCAGGCGGAGGGGCGGAAGATACGCAGTATTTT
TRBJ2-6 | TRBV28 | 15 | NA | once | CASSPGYSGANVLTF | TGTGCCAGCAGCCCAGGGTACTCTGGGGCCAACGTCCTGACTTTC
TRBJ2-7 | TRBV5-1 | 14 | NA | NA | CASSLGGPGSEQYF | TGCGCCAGCAGCCTGGGGGGACCCGGGAGCGAGCAGTACTTC
TRBJ1-5 | TRBV20-1 | 9 | TRBD1 | once | CSAGDRGDF | TGCAGTGCTGGGGACAGGGGGGATTTT
TRBJ1-2 | TRBV29-1 | 13 | TRBD1 | NA | CSVERGQGLRYTF | TGCAGCGTTGAAAGGGGGCAGGGTCTGCGCTACACCTTC
TRBJ1-1 | TRBV9 | 14 | NA | NA | CASSGQATNTEAFF | TGTGCCAGCAGCGGACAGGCGACGAACACTGAAGCTTTCTTT
TRBJ1-5 | TRBV28 | 16 | TRBD1 | NA | CASSTPGQGLVQPQHF | TGTGCCAGCAGTACACCGGGACAGGGGTTGGTGCAGCCCCAGCATTTT
TRBJ1-6 | TRBV9 | 14 | NA | NA | CASSYRVADSPLHF | TGTGCCAGCAGTTACAGGGTCGCGGATTCACCCCTCCACTTT
TRBJ1-4 | TRBV29-1 | 14 | NA | many | CSVEDPGPGGKLFF | TGCAGCGTTGAAGATCCCGGACCGGGGGGAAAACTGTTTTTT
TRBJ2-1 | TRBV5-4 | 16 | TRBD2 | NA | CASSPTSSGRAHEQFF | TGTGCCAGCAGCCCGACATCTAGCGGGAGGGCCCATGAGCAGTTCTTC
TRBJ1-2 | TRBV27 | 18 | NA | NA | CASRRNQVGQGSLYGYTF | TGTGCCAGCAGGCGTAATCAAGTCGGGCAGGGTAGTCTCTATGGCTACACCTTC
TRBJ1-4 | TRBV5-6 | 15 | TRBD1 | NA | CASSSVGTGNEKLFF | TGTGCCAGCAGCTCGGTCGGGACAGGGAATGAAAAACTGTTTTTT
TRBJ1-2 | TRBV5-6 | 14 | NA | NA | CASSPLRVLGGYTF | TGTGCCAGCAGCCCCCTTCGGGTTCTTGGCGGCTACACCTTC
TRBJ1-3 | TRBV5-5 | 13 | NA | NA | CASSLTGLHTIYF | TGTGCCAGCAGCTTGACGGGGTTGCACACCATATATTTT
TRBJ1-2 | TRBV6-5 | 16 | NA | NA | CASSYSTQAIGYGYTF | TGTGCCAGCAGTTACTCAACACAGGCGATAGGCTATGGCTACACCTTC
TRBJ1-1 | TRBV10-3 | 14 | NA | NA | CAISKGAGYTEAFF | TGTGCCATCAGTAAAGGGGCAGGCTACACTGAAGCTTTCTTT
TRBJ2-7 | TRBV4-2 | 17 | TRBD2 | NA | CASSQAFTSDRSYEQYF | TGTGCCAGCAGCCAAGCGTTTACTAGCGATCGCTCCTACGAGCAGTACTTC
TRBJ1-1 | TRBV3-1/TRBV3-2 | 13 | NA | NA | CASSQGGSTEAFF | TGTGCCAGCAGCCAAGGCGGAAGTACTGAAGCTTTCTTT
TRBJ1-1 | TRBV28 | 12 | NA | NA | CASSRGGTEAFF | TGTGCCAGCAGCCGCGGAGGGACTGAAGCTTTCTTT